This TCR beta chain stems from a study of neoadjuvant anti-PD-1 for oral cavity cancer. General observations from the study: Post-nivolumab, blood T cell clonality was significantly elevated in non-responders. TCR analyses covered only a few patients per response group.

PBMC libraries mostly used 400 to 550 ng of input genomic DNA, with six replicates per sample. Sequenced by immunoSEQ multiplex PCR; TCRdb stores in-frame clones only, minus some. The sample records around 18,000 clones, approximately 79% being singletons. This clone has a handful of counts. Its antigen is as yet unknown. CDR1 SGHTA and CDR2 FQGNSA come from the germline V gene. The V gene end was trimmed by 5 bases and the J gene end by 7 bases; junction bases not matched to a gene: 5. The CDR3 length is 13 residues. Analysis of PBMCs was direct, with no culture step. The clonotype was recovered from a person aged 35-80 years with oral cavity squamous cell carcinoma. The sample in question was PBMCs, obtained before nivolumab (anti-PD-1) treatment. The chain employs TRBV7-2 and TRBJ2-4, with 7 bases aligning to TRBD2. The CDR3 spells CASSGRAGNIQYF. The CDR3 bases are TGTGCCAGCAGCGGGAGGGCCGGGAACATTCAGTACTTC.